This T cell receptor beta chain was recovered during a study of cytomegalovirus exposure and HLA in healthy donors. Overall study results and limits: TRBV6-2, TRBV6-3 and other indistinguishable V segments were excluded.

A multiplex PCR was run with 60 Vbeta primers and 13 Jbeta primers. Measured with immunoSEQ multiplex PCR; TCRdb has only the in-frame clones, and not every one. The sample holds under 200,000 clones, approximately 82% seen once. Each donor's status was that of a healthy bone marrow donor. Whereas donors were nominally healthy upon sampling, unrecorded immune exposures were probable. This clone occurred once. Its antigen is unknown. V lost 0 bases, J lost 4 bases, and 9 bases lay in between. CDR1 SNHLY and CDR2 FYNNEI come from the germline V gene. This CDR3 comprises 14 residues. What was sequenced was PBMCs. The chain carries TRBV2 and TRBJ2-5, with unresolved D. This clonotype originated in a male donor in good health and CMV-seronegative. CDR3 amino acids: CASSEAPSRETQYF. In nucleotides, the CDR3 is TGTGCCAGCAGTGAAGCGCCTAGTAGAGAGACCCAGTACTTC.